Below, 4 T cell receptor beta chains from the same sample are listed, as sequenced in a study of sequential checkpoint blockade in melanoma. The data were produced by immunoSEQ multiplex PCR, yet TCRdb's version contains in-frame clones alone and is incomplete. The table includes 25,000 to 30,000 clones, 75% to 80% detected once. The treatment here: randomized to nivolumab then ipilimumab (arm A) or the reverse (arm B). Sample: CD8+ T cells sorted from blood (inferred from file names), taken from a patient given nivolumab and ipilimumab in sequence. The receptor source for this set is a human donor with melanoma.

The chain couples TRBV5-8 to TRBJ1-4, with D tentatively TRBD1 (6 bases). Trimming pared 1 base from V and 5 bases from J, leaving 6 bases between. The CDR3 sequence is 13 residues long. Germline CDR1 and CDR2: SGHTS and YDEGEE. The DNA for the CDR3 is TGTGCCAGCAGCTTGACAGGGAATGAAAAACTGTTTTTT. Protein: CASSLTGNEKLFF.

V gene TRBV4-3 combines with J gene TRBJ2-1; a possible D gene is TRBD1 (5 bases). Germline values: CDR1 LGHNA, CDR2 YSLEER. Trimming stripped 0 bases from V and 4 bases from J, with 10 bases between. This CDR3 has 15 residues. The CDR3 reads CASSQDEQAYNEQFF. CDR3 in DNA: TGCGCCAGCAGCCAAGACGAACAGGCGTACAATGAGCAGTTCTTC.

This chain uses TRBV7-6 with TRBJ2-5, with D possibly matching TRBD1 (7 bases). With the DNA end fitting TRBJ2-7 better, the J assignment may be wrong. Germline V CDR1 and CDR2: SGHVS, FNYEAQ. This CDR3 is built from 13 residues. CDR3 bases: TGTGCCAGCAGTCCAGGGGGGTTCTACGAGCAGTACTTC. Its translation is CASSPGGFYEQYF.

This clone was found once. The junction does not match germline at one end; this may be a read error. The genes are TRBV7-7 and TRBJ2-1; the match to TRBD2 covers 7 bases. The CDR3 covers 14 residues. Germline lookup yields CDR1 SSHAT and CDR2 FNYEAQ (reference sequence). CDR3 coding DNA: TGTGCTAGCAGCTTTGGGCCGGGAGGCAATGAGCAGTTCTTC. Protein product: CASSFGPGGNEQFF.